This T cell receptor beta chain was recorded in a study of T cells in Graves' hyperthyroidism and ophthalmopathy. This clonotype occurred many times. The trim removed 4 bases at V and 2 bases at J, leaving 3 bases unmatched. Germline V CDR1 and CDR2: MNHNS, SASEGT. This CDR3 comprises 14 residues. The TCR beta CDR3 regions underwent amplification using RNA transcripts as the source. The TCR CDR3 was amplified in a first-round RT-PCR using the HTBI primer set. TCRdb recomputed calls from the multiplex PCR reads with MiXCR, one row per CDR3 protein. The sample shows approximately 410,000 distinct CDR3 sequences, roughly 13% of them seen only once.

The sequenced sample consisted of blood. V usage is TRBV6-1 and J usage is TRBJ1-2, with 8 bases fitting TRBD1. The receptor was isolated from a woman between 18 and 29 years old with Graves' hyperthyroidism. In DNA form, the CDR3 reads TGTGCCAGCAGTGGGGCAGGGGGCAACTATGGCTACACCTTC. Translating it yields CASSGAGGNYGYTF.